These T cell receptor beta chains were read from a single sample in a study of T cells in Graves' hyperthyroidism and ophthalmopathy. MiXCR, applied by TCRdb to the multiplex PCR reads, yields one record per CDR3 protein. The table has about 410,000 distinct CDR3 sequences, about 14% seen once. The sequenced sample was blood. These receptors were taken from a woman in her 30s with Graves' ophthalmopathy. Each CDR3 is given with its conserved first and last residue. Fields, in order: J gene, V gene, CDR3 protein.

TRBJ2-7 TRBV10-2 CASSGQGASYEQYF
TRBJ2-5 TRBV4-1 CASSQVEQETQYF
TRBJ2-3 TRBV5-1 CASSLVQGVDTQYF
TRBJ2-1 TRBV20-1 CSAPLRGSSGYGEQFF
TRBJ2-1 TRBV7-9 CASSLPPTSGRLSNEQFF
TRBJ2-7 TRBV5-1 CASSLVSGTAAYEQYF
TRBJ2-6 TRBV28 CASSLSGGANVLTF
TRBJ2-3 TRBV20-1 CSARTGGLDTQYF
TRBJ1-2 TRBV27 CASGQGYGYTF
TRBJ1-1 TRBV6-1 CASSESRGTEAFF
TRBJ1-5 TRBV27 CASSLRGDPNSNQPQHF
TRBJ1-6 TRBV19 CASSMGEETSPLHF
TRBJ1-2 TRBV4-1 CASSQDRTGVYGYTF
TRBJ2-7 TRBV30 CAWSVGQPSYEQYF
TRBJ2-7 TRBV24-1 CATSDRQGSYEQYF
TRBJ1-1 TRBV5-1 CASNQGGAFTEAFF
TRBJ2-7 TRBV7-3 CASSLSGGIEQYF
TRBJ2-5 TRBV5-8 CASSLRSDETQYF
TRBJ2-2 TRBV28 CASRTENTGELFF
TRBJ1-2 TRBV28 CASSGRAYYGYTF
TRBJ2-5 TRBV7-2 CASSLSGGRKETQYF
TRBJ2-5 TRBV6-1 CASSLLGGGETQYF
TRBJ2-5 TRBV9 CASSVGESGGRSVETQYF
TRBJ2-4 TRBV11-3 CASSKKTSGSRVAKNIQYF
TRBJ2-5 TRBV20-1 CSARDGLTLATQYF
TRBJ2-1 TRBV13 CASSANTGYNEQFF
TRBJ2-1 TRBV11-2 CASSLAGAHNEQFF
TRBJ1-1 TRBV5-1 CASSLPMDTEAFF
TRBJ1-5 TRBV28 CATGTGNNQPQHF
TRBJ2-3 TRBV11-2 CASGIAGGQGDTQYF
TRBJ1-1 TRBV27 CASSLSVGRNTEAFF
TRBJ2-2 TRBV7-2 CASSLDWGTGNTGELFF
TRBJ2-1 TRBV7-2 CASSVTPNEQFF
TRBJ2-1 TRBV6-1 CASSEVGGRNEQFF
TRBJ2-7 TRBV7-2 CASSLDGPLPGATYEQYF
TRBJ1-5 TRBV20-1 CSGGAQGAVQPQHF
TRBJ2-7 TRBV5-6 CASSRQVVYEQYF
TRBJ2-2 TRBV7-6 CASSEGTGRTGELFF
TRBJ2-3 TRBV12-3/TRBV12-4 CASSASSGRTDTQYF
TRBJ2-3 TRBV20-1 CSAREGRGYTDTQYF
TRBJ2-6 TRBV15 CATSPRGLGSGANVLTF
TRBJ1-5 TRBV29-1 CSAQSGDSNQPQHF